The 2 T cell receptor beta chains listed next were all sequenced from one sample in a study of T cell responses to AZD1222 COVID-19 vaccine. The data were produced by immunoSEQ multiplex PCR, yet TCRdb's version contains in-frame clones alone and is incomplete. The table has 150,000 to 200,000 clones, 92% seen once; the top ten hold approximately 1.1%. The material sequenced was peripheral blood, taken 28 days after the second AZD1222 dose. These receptors all come from an adult who received the AZD1222 COVID-19 vaccine.

The chain joins TRBV19 to TRBJ2-1; D ambiguous. Germline V CDR1 and CDR2: LNHDA, SQIVND (reference sequence). V lost 5 bases to trimming and J lost 12 bases, with 20 bases between them. The CDR3 is made up of 14 amino acids. In DNA, the CDR3 is TGTGCCAGTAGTCCACAAATACACAATGAGCGGCAGTTCTTC. Translation gives CASSPQIHNERQFF. Based on the CDR3 plus reference TRBV19 and TRBJ2-1, the full variable domain is DGGITQSPKYLFRKEGQNVTLSCEQNLNHDAMYWYRQDPGQGLRLIYYSQIVNDFQKGDIAEGYSVSREKKESFPLTVTSAQKNPTAFYLCASSPQIHNERQFFGPGTRLTVL.

The J gene is TRBJ2-5, the V gene TRBV5-1, with D possibly matching TRBD1 (5 bases). Trimming took off 2 bases at V and 6 bases at J, with 17 bases between the two ends. Germline CDR1 reads SGHRS; CDR2 reads YFSETQ. The CDR3 loop spans 15 amino acids. CDR3 in DNA: TGCGCCAGCAGCTTTCTCCCCCTCTCAGGGCAGACCCAGTACTTC. It codes for CASSFLPLSGQTQYF. Looking up the rest from reference TRBV5-1 and TRBJ2-5 gives the full variable domain: KAGVTQTPRYLIKTRGQQVTLSCSPISGHRSVSWYQQTPGQGLQFLFEYFSETQRNKGNFPGRFSGRQFSNSRSEMNVSTLELGDSALYLCASSFLPLSGQTQYFGPGTRLLVL.